A single T cell receptor (beta chain) is shown here with its context. Its cognate antigen has yet to be identified. Base qualities are not recorded, but no much larger clone differs from it by a single base. The trim is 7 bases for V and 2 bases for J, with a gap of 11 bases between the germline ends. The CDR3 sequence holds 14 residues, the cysteine and phenylalanine included. CDR3 DNA only is kept here, 42 bases in frame from base 1. Reading the germline V gene gives CDR1 SNHLY and CDR2 FYNNEI. The time point label for this specimen denotes: about 28 days (+/-7) after the second vaccine dose. Because spike-specific TCR depth and breadth did not differ between the two schedules, AZD1222 recipients who got a second dose at roughly 4 weeks were pooled with those who got a second dose at roughly 12 weeks. The vaccinee samples were drawn from two UK trials, COV001 and COV002, one of which was a single-blind randomized controlled phase 2/3 trial testing AZD1222 (ChAdOx1 nCoV-19) in healthy adults. For TCRbeta chain sequencing, PBMC samples from trial participants were taken at day 0 and at day 28 after the second dose.

The data derive from a study of T cell responses to AZD1222 COVID-19 vaccine (dated by TCRdb to the early 2020s). General notes on the study: A total of 233 trial participants underwent TCR sequencing, of whom approximately 210 received two doses of AZD1222 and roughly 25 received two doses of the MenACWY control vaccine. Enrollment into the trials was organized by age into subgroups of 18-55, 56-69 and 70-plus years, and those subgroups contained 148, 28 and 57 TCR-sequenced participants, respectively. Study-wide conclusions, independent of this receptor: Conclusions about previously exposed vaccinees are limited, since just five or six AZD1222 recipients were seropositive for SARS-CoV-2 at baseline. Because no day 14 peak-response samples were available, repertoires were characterized only after the peak T cell response. The vaccine-associated CD4 TCRs covered the entire spike protein, and the dominant responses fell in regions 160-218 and 743-854. Reportedly, close to half of the unique spike-specific TCRs recognized epitopes lying outside the regions that are mutated in the B.1.351 and B.1.1.7 variants. Participants were mostly white British, with more females than males. The authors suggested clonal diversity may have been underestimated. In the small 56-69-year group, the increase in depth fell short of significance, most likely because of low power. A significant rise in spike-specific TCR breadth and depth was observed after two AZD1222 doses relative to day 0 and relative to MenACWY recipients.

The CDR3 regions of human TCRbeta chains were subjected to immunosequencing. The paper's data handling went like this. Repertoire TCRs were matched against a reference library of SARS-CoV-2-specific TCRs generated with the MIRA antigen-specificity platform. Breadth was defined as the fraction of unique TCRs that were SARS-CoV-2-associated. Depth was defined as the fraction of total T cells that were SARS-CoV-2-associated. Using the MIRA data, each spike-specific TCR was assigned both to the spike region to which the TCR was reactive and to a CD4 or CD8 class. Log10-transformed breadth and depth values were compared by one-way ANOVA with Sidak's multiple comparisons tests. TCRdb's version of the immuneACCESS table is confined to in-frame rearrangements and falls short of the full clone set. An unresolved V gene accounts for under half of the shortfall where checked; the remainder is of unknown origin. The V and J calls and clone size were taken over from that table, and D and trimming were inferred from the DNA. The sample table lists 50,000 to 65,000 clones, roughly 87% of them with a count of one. The ten largest clones add up to roughly 2.6% of the sample.

The V and J genes are TRBV2 and TRBJ1-4, with the D gene not clear enough to name. Sequencing was performed on peripheral blood, taken 28 days after the second AZD1222 dose. The TCR comes from an adult who received the AZD1222 COVID-19 vaccine. The CDR3 loop reads CASTGLMTNEKLFF. The nucleotides are TGTGCCAGCACGGGGTTGATGACTAATGAAAAACTGTTTTTT.